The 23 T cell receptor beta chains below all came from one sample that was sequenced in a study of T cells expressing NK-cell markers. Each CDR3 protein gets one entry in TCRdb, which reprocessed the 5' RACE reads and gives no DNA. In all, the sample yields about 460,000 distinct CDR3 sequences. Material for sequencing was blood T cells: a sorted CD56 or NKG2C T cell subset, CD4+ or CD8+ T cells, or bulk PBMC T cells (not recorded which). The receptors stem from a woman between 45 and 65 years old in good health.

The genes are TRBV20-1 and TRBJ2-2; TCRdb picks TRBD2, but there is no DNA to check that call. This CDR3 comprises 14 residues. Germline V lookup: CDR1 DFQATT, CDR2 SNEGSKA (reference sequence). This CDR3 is CSASSGRKAGELFF.

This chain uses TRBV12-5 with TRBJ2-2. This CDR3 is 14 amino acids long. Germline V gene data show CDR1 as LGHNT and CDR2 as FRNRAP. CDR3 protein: CASGLVGNTGELFF.

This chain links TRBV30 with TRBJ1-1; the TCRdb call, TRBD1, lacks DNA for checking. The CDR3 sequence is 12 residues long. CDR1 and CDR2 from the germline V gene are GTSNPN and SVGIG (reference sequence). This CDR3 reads CAWSAWTGEAFF.

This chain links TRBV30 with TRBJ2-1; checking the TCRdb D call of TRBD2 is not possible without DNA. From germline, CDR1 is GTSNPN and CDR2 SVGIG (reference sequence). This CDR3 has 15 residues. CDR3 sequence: CAWTEGLAGNDEQFF. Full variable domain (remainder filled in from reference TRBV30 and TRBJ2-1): SQTIHQWPATLVQPVGSPLSLECTVEGTSNPNLYWYRQAAGRGLQLLFYSVGIGQISSEVPQNLSASRPQDRQFILSSKKLLLSDSGFYLCAWTEGLAGNDEQFFGPGTRLTVL.

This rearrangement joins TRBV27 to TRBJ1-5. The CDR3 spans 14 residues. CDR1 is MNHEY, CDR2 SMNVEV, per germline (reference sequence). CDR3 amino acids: CASSLHDRNQPQHF.

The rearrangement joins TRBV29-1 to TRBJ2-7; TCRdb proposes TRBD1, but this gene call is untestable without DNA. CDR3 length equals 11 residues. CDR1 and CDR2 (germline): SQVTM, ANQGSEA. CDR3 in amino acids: CSFLQGYEQYF.

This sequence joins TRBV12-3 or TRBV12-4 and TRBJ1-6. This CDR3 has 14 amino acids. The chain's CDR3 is CASSLAWERSPLHF.

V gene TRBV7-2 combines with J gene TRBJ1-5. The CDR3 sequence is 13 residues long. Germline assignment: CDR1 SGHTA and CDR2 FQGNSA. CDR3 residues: CASSLTRYQPQHF.

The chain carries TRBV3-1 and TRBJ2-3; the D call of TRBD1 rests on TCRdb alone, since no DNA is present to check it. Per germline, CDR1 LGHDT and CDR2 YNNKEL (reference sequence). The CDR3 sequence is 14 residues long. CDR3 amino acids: CASSHGRGTDTQYF.

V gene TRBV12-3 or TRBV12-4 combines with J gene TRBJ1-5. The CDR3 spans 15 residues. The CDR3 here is CASSLDPAGNQPQHF.

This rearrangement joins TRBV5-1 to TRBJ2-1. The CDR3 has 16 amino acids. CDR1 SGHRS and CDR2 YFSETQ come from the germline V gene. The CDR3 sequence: CASSLGTLSPLNEQFF.

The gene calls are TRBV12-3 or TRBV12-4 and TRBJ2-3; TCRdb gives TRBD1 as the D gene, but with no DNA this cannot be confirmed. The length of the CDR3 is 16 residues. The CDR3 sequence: CASSRGLGGGTDTQYF.

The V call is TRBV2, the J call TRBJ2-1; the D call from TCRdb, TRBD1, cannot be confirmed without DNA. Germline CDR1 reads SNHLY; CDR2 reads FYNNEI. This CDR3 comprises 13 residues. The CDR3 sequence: CASRLRGGREQFF.

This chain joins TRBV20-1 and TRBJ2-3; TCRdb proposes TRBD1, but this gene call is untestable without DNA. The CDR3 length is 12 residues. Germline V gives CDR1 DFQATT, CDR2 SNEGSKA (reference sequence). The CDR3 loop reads CSAGRVQDTQYF.

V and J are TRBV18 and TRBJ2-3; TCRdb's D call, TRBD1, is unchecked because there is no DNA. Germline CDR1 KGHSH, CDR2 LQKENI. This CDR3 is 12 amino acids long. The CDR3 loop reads CASANRADTQYF.

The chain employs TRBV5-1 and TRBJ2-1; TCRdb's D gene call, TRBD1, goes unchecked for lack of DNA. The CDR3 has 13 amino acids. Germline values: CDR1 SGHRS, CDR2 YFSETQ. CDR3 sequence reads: CASSYREFNEQFF.

Here the CDR3 reads CASSLGLSDTQYF. The V and J genes are TRBV11-2 and TRBJ2-3. Germline values: CDR1 SGHAT, CDR2 FQNNGV. This CDR3 has 13 amino acids.

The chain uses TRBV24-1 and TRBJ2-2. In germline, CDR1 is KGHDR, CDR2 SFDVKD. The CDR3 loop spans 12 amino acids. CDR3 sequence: CATSVSSWELFF.

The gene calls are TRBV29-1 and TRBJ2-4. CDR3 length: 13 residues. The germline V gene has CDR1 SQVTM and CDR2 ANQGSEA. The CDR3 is CSVGTQAKNIQYF.

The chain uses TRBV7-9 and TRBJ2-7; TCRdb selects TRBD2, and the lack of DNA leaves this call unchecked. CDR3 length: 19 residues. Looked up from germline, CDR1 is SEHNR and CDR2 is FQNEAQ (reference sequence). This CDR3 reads CASSLGGTSGRRRIYEQYF.

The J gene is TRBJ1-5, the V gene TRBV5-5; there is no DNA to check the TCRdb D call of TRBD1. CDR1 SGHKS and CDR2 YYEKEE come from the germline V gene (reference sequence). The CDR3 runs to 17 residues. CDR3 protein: CASSLAVGTGGYQPQHF.

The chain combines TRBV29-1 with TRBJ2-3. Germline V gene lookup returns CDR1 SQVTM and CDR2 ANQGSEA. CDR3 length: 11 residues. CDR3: CSAWVGDTQYF.

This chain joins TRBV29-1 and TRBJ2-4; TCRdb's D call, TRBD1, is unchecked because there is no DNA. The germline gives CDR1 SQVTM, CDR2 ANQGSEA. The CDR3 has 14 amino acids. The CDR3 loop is CSVVGPGVENIQYF.